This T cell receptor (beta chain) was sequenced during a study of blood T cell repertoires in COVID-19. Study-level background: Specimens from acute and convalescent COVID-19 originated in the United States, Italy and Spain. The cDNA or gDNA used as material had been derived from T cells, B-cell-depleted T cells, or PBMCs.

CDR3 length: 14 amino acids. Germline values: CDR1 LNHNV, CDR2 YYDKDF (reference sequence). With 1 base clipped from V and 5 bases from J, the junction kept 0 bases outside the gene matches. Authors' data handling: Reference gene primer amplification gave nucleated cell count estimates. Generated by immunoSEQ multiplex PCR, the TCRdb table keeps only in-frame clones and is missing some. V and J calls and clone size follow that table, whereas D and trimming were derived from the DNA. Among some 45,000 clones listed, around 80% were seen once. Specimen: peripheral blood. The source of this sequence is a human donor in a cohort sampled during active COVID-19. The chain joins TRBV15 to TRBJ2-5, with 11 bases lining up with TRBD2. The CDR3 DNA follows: TGTGCCACCAGCAGAGGACTAGCGGGGGAGACCCAGTACTTC. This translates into CATSRGLAGETQYF. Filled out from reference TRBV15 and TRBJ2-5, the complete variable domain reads DAMVIQNPRYQVTQFGKPVTLSCSQTLNHNVMYWYQQKSSQAPKLLFHYYDKDFNNEADTPDNFQSRRPNTSFCFLDIRSPGLGDTAMYLCATSRGLAGETQYFGPGTRLLVL.